The clone carrying this T cell receptor (beta chain) has more than one count but fewer than ten. The sample originates from a study of blood T cell repertoires in COVID-19. Overall study context: The United States, Italy and Spain were the sources of the acute and convalescent COVID-19 samples.

As originally analysed: By means of reference gene primer amplification, nucleated cell counts were estimated. Some clones are missing from TCRdb's copy, which holds only in-frame ones; the method was immunoSEQ multiplex PCR. V, J and clone size reflect that table, while D and trimming were determined from the DNA. The table lists under 250,000 clones, over 75% of them singletons, with about 5% in the top ten. The receptor's source is a woman in her 40s with acute or convalescent COVID-19. Sequencing used peripheral blood.

CDR3 residues: CASSPPRTDEAFF. As DNA, the CDR3 is TGCGCCAGCAGCCCACCTAGGACAGATGAAGCTTTCTTT. The chain joins TRBV4-1 to TRBJ1-1; weak D call: TRBD1 (6 bases). Trimming stripped 4 bases from V and 7 bases from J, with 13 bases between. CDR3 length equals 13 residues. Germline loops: CDR1 MGHRA, CDR2 YSYEKL.